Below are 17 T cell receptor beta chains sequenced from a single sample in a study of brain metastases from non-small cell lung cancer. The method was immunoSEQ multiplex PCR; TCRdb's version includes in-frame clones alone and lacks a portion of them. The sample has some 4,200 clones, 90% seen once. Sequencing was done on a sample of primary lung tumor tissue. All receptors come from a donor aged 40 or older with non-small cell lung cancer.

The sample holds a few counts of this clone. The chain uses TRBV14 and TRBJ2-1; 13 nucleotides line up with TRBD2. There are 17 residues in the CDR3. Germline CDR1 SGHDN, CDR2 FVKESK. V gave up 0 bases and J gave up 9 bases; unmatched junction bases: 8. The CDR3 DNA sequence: TGTGCCAGCAGCCAAGATGAGGGACTAGCGGGATTGGGTGAGCAGTTCTTC. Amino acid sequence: CASSQDEGLAGLGEQFF.

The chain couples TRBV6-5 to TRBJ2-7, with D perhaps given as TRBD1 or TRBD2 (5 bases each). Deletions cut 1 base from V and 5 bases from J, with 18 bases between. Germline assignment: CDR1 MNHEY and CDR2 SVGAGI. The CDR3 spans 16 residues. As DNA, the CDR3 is TGTGCCAGCAGTTACTACCCCCCTCCAGGGAGCCACGAGCAGTACTTC. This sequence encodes CASSYYPPPGSHEQYF.

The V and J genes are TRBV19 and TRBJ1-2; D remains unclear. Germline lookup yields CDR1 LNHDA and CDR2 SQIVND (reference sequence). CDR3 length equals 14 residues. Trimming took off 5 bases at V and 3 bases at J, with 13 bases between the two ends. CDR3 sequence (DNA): TGTGCCAGTAGTCCCTCGGGGATCGACTATGGCTACACCTTC. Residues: CASSPSGIDYGYTF.

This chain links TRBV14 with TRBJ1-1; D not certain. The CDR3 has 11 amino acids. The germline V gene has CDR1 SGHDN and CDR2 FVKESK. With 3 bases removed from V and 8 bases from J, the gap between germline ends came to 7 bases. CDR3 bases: TGTGCCAGCAGCCACATCACGGAAGCTTTCTTT. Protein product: CASSHITEAFF.

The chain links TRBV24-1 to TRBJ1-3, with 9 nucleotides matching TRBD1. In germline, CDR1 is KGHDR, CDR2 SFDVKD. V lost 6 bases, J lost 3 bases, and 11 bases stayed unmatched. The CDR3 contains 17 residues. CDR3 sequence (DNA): TGTGCCACCAGTAAAATCTTACAGGGGGCGGATGGAAACACCATATATTTT. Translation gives CATSKILQGADGNTIYF.

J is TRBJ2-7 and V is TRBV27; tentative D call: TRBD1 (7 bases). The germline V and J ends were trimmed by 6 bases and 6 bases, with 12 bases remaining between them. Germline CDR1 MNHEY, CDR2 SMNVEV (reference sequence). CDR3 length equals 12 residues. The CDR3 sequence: CASRNRGGEQYF. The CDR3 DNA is TGTGCCAGCAGGAACAGGGGAGGCGAGCAGTACTTC.

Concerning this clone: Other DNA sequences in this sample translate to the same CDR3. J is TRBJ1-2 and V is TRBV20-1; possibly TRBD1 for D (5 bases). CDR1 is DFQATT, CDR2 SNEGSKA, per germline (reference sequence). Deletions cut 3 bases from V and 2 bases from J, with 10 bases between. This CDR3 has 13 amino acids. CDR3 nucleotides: TGCAGTGCTAGTTACGGGACGAACTATGGCTACACCTTC. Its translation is CSASYGTNYGYTF.

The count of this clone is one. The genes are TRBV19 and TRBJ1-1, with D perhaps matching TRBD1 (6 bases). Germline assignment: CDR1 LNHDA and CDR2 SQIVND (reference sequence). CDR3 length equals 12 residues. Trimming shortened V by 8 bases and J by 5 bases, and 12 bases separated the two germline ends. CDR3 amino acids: CASAGVVTEAFF. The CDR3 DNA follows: TGTGCCAGTGCAGGGGTGGTAACTGAAGCTTTCTTT. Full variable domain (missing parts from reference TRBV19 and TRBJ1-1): DGGITQSPKYLFRKEGQNVTLSCEQNLNHDAMYWYRQDPGQGLRLIYYSQIVNDFQKGDIAEGYSVSREKKESFPLTVTSAQKNPTAFYLCASAGVVTEAFFGQGTRLTVV.

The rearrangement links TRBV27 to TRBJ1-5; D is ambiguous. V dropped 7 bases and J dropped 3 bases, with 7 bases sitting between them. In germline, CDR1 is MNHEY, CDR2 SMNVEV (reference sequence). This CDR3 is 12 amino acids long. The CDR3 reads CASKGHNQPQHF. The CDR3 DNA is TGTGCCAGCAAAGGGCACAATCAGCCCCAGCATTTT.

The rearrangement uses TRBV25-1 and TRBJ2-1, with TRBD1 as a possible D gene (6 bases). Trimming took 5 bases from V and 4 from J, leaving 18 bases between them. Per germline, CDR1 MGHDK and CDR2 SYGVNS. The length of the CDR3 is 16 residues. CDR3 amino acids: CASSRRVTGLYNEQFF. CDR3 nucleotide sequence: TGTGCCAGCAGTCGTAGGGTGACAGGACTTTACAATGAGCAGTTCTTC.

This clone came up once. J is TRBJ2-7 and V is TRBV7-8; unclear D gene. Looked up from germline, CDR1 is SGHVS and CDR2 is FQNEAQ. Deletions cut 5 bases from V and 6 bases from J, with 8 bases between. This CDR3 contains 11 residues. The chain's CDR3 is CASSPLVEQYF. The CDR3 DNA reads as TGTGCCAGCAGCCCCTTAGTCGAGCAGTACTTC.

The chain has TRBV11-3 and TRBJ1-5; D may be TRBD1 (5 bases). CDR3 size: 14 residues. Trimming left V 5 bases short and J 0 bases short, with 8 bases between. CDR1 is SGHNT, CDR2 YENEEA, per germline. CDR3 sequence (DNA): TGTGCCAGCAGCCCGACAGATAGCAATCAGCCCCAGCATTTT. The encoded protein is CASSPTDSNQPQHF.

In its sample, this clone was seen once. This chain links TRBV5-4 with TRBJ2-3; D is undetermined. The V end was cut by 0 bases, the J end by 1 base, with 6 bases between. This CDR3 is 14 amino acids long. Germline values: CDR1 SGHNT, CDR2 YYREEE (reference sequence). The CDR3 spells CASSLVKGTDTQYF. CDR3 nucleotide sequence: TGTGCCAGCAGCTTGGTGAAGGGCACAGATACGCAGTATTTT.

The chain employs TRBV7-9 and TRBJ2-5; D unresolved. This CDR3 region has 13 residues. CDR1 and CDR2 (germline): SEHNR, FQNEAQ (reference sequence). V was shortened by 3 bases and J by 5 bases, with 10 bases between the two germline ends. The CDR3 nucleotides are TGTGCCAGCAGCTTCCACGCCCAGGAGACCCAGTACTTC. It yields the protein CASSFHAQETQYF.

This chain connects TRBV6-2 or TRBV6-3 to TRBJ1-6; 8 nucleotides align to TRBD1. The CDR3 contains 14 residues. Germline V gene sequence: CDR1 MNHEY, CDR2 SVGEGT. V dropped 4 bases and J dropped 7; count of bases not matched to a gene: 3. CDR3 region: CASSFRQGNSPLHF. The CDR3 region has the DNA TGTGCCAGCAGTTTTCGACAGGGGAATTCACCCCTCCACTTT.

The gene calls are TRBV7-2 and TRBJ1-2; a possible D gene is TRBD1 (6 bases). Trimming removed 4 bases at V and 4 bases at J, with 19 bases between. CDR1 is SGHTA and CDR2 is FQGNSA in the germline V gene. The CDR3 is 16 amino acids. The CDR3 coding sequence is TGTGCCAGCAGCTCGGAACTCTCACAGGGAACCTATGGCTACACCTTC. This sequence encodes CASSSELSQGTYGYTF. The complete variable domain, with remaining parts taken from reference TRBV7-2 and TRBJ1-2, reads GAGVSQSPSNKVTEKGKDVELRCDPISGHTALYWYRQSLGQGLEFLIYFQGNSAPDKSGLPSDRFSAERTGGSVSTLTIQRTQQEDSAVYLCASSSELSQGTYGYTFGSGTRLTVV.

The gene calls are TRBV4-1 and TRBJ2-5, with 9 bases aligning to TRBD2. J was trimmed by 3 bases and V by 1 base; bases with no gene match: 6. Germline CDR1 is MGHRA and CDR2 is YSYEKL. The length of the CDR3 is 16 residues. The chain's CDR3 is CASSQGLADNKETQYF. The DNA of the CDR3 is TGCGCCAGCAGCCAAGGACTAGCGGACAACAAAGAGACCCAGTACTTC.